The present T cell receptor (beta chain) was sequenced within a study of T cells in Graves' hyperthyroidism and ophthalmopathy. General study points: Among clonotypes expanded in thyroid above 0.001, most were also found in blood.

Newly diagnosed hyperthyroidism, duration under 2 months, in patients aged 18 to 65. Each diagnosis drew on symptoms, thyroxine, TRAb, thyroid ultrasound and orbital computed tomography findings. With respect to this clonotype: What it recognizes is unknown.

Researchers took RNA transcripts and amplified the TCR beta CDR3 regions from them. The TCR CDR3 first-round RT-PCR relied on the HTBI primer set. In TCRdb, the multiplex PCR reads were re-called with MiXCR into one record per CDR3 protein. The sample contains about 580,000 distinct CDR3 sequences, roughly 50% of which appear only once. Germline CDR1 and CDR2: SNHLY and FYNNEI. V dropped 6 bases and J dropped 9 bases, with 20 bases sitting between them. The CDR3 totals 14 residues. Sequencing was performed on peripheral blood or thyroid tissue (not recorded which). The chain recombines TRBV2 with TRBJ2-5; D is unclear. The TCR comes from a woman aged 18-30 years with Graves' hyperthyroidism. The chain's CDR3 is CASSAWVRNQPQYF. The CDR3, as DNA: TGTGCCAGCAGCGCCTGGGTACGCAATCAGCCCCAGTACTTC.